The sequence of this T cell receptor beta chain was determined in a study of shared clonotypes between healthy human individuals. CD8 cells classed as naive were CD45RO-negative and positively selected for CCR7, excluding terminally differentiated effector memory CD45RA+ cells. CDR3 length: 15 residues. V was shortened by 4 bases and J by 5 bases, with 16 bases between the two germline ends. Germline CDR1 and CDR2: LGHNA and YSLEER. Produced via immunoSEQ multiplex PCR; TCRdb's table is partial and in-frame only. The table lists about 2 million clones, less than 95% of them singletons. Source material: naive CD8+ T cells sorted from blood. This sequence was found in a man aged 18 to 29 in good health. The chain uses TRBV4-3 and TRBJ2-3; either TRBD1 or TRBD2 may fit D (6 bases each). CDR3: CASSLGGLVKDTQYF. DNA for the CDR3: TGCGCCAGCAGCCTTGGGGGGCTAGTAAAAGATACGCAGTATTTT.